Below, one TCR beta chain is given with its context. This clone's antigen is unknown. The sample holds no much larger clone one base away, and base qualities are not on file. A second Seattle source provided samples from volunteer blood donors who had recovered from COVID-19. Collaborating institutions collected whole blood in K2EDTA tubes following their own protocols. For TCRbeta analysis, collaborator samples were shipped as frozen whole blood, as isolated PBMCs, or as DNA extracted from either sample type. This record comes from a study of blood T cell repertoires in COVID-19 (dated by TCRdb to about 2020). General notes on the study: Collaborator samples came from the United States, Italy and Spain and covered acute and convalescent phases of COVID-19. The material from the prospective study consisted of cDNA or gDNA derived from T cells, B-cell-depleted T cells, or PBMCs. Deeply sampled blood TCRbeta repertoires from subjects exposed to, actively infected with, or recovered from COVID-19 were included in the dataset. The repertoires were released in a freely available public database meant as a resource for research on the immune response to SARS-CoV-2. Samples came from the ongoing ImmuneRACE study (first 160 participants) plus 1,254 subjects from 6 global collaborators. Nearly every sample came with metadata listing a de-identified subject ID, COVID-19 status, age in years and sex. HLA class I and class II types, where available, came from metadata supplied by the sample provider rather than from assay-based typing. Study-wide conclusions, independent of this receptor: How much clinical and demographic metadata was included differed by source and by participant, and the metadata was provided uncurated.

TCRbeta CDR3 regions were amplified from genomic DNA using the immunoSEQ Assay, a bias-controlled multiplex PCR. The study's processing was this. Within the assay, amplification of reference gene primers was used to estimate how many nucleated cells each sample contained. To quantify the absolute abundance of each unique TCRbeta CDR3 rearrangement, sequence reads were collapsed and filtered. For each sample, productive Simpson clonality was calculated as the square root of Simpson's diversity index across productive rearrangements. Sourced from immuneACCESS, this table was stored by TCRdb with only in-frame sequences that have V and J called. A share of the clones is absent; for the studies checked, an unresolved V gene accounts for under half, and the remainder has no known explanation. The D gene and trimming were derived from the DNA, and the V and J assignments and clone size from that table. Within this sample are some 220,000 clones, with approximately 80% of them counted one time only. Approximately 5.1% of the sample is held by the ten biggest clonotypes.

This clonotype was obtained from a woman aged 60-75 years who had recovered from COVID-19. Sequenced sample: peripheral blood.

The sequenced DNA: TGTGCCACCAGCAGAGGATCCAGGGGGCGCGGAGAGACCCAGTACTTC. Its translation reads: CATSRGSRGRGETQYF. The chain employs TRBV15 and TRBJ2-5, and TRBD1 aligns with 8 junction nucleotides. V lost 1 base and J lost 4 bases, and the count of bases not matched to a germline gene is 8. The CDR3, cysteine through phenylalanine, is 16 amino acids long. Just CDR3 DNA is preserved here, 48 bases in frame from base 1. CDR1 and CDR2 (LNHNV, YYDKDF) derive from the germline V gene (reference sequence).